The 2 T cell receptor beta chains in this list originate from one sample, sequenced in a study of cytomegalovirus exposure and HLA in healthy donors. Primers included in the PCR were 60 Vbeta and 13 Jbeta primers. Assay: immunoSEQ multiplex PCR; the TCRdb copy retains only in-frame clones and omits some. The sample holds around 150,000 clones, roughly 80% seen once. The specimen sequenced was PBMCs. These TCRs come from a man aged 25-40 years in good health and CMV-seronegative.

The genes are TRBV11-2 and TRBJ2-4, with 10 bases that match TRBD1. Per the germline V gene, CDR1 is SGHAT and CDR2 is FQNNGV. The CDR3 is 14 residues long. V shed 6 bases, J shed 6 bases, and the junction held 5 bases outside the gene matches. The CDR3 coding sequence is TGTGCCAGCAGTTCGACAGGGGGCGGAAACATTCAGTACTTC. As protein: CASSSTGGGNIQYF. The whole variable domain, remainder taken from reference TRBV11-2 and TRBJ2-4, is EAGVAQSPRYKIIEKRQSVAFWCNPISGHATLYWYQQILGQGPKLLIQFQNNGVVDDSQLPKDRFSAERLKGVDSTLKIQPAKLEDSAVYLCASSSTGGGNIQYFGAGTRLSVL.

The chain recombines TRBV10-3 with TRBJ2-5, with TRBD1 matching over 9 bases. The assigned J gene may be wrong: the sequence end matches TRBJ2-7 better. Looked up from germline, CDR1 is ENHRY and CDR2 is SYGVKD. This CDR3 spans 14 amino acids. The CDR3 nucleotides are TGTGCCATCAGTGAGACGGGACAGGGCTACGAGCAGTACTTC. Encoded protein: CAISETGQGYEQYF.